These 10 T cell receptor beta chains came from one sample sequenced in a study of shared T cell receptors in the human thymus. Measured with immunoSEQ multiplex PCR; TCRdb has only the in-frame clones, and not every one. The sample includes about 380,000 clones, roughly 94% seen only once; the top ten take 0.015% to 0.02%. The specimen was thymocytes. The receptors originated from a human donor.

CDR3: CASSLIGTGGRGYTF. CDR3 nucleotides: TGTGCCAGCAGCTTGATTGGGACAGGGGGTAGGGGCTACACCTTC. This chain uses TRBV5-6 with TRBJ1-2; TRBD1 matches 11 bases. Trimming cost V 1 base and J 8 bases; bases outside gene matches: 7. The germline V gene has CDR1 SGHDT and CDR2 YYEEEE. The CDR3 totals 15 residues.

The chain is built from TRBV10-3 and TRBJ2-7, with 12 bases aligning to TRBD1. The V gene's germline CDR1 is ENHRY and CDR2 SYGVKD. This CDR3 contains 14 residues. The V and J ends lost 7 bases and 2 bases, in that order; junction bases with no gene match: 3. The CDR3 reads CAIMGQGAPYEQYF. CDR3 bases: TGTGCCATCATGGGACAGGGGGCACCCTACGAGCAGTACTTC.

V gene TRBV6-1 combines with J gene TRBJ2-7, with a possible D match to TRBD1 (6 bases). This CDR3 comprises 16 residues. Trimming cost V 3 bases and J 3 bases, with 18 bases left between them. Germline CDR1 is MNHNS and CDR2 is SASEGT. The CDR3 DNA sequence: TGTGCCAGCAGTGAGGGTCAATACAGGGAATTCTACGAGCAGTACTTC. It translates to CASSEGQYREFYEQYF.

The rearrangement uses TRBV6-1 and TRBJ1-1; the D is unclear. The V gene lost 2 bases and the J gene lost 0 bases, with 13 bases spanning the gap. Germline assignment: CDR1 MNHNS and CDR2 SASEGT. This CDR3 has 16 amino acids. CDR3 sequence reads: CASSEYGRSLNTEAFF. CDR3 nucleotides: TGTGCCAGCAGTGAATATGGTAGGTCCTTGAACACTGAAGCTTTCTTT.

V is TRBV5-4 and J is TRBJ2-5; D may be TRBD2 (6 bases). The last part of the DNA fits TRBJ2-7 better; the J call may be wrong. The germline CDR1 and CDR2 sequences are SGHNT and YYREEE (reference sequence). This CDR3 contains 15 residues. CDR3 protein: CASSLWRGRTYEQYF. CDR3 nucleotides: TGTGCCAGCAGCTTGTGGCGGGGTAGAACCTACGAGCAGTACTTC.

This chain connects TRBV6-1 to TRBJ2-1; 11 nucleotides line up with TRBD2. V shed 4 bases and J 5 bases; nucleotides not matched to a gene: 1. Germline values: CDR1 MNHNS, CDR2 SASEGT. This CDR3 is built from 14 residues. The CDR3 protein is CASSGLAGNNEQFF. The DNA of the CDR3 is TGTGCCAGCAGTGGACTAGCGGGAAACAATGAGCAGTTCTTC.

This chain links TRBV4-1 with TRBJ2-7, with D possibly TRBD2 on 6 matching bases. V was pared by 0 bases and J by 3 bases, with 12 bases between. This CDR3 contains 15 residues. The germline CDR1 and CDR2 sequences are MGHRA and YSYEKL. CDR3 amino acids: CASSQDRLASYEQYF. CDR3 bases: TGCGCCAGCAGCCAAGATCGGCTAGCGAGCTACGAGCAGTACTTC.

The chain couples TRBV21-1 to TRBJ2-1; TRBD1, as called in the table, went unchecked against the DNA. TRBV21-1 is termed a pseudogene. This CDR3 is built from 18 residues. CDR3 sequence (DNA): TGTGCCAGCAGCCTCCACCGGGGACAGCCGATCTCCTACAATGAGCAGTTCTTC. Its translation is CASSLHRGQPISYNEQFF.

The genes are TRBV11-2 and TRBJ2-7; TRBD2 agrees at 14 bases. In germline, CDR1 is SGHAT, CDR2 FQNNGV. V gave up 3 bases and J gave up 3 bases; unmatched junction bases: 1. CDR3 length: 15 residues. This CDR3 is CASSLGLAGDYEQYF. The CDR3, as DNA: TGTGCCAGCAGCTTGGGACTAGCGGGGGACTACGAGCAGTACTTC.

This clone is a singleton in its sample. The rearrangement uses TRBV7-3 and TRBJ2-3; 7 positions match TRBD2. CDR1 SGHTA and CDR2 FQGTGA come from the germline V gene. The CDR3 loop spans 17 amino acids. Trimming at V came to 2 bases and at J to 4 bases, leaving 12 bases not matched to a gene. CDR3 coding DNA: TGTGCCAGCAGCTTACTCCCGCCCGGGAGGATCGCAGATACGCAGTATTTT. Translated: CASSLLPPGRIADTQYF.